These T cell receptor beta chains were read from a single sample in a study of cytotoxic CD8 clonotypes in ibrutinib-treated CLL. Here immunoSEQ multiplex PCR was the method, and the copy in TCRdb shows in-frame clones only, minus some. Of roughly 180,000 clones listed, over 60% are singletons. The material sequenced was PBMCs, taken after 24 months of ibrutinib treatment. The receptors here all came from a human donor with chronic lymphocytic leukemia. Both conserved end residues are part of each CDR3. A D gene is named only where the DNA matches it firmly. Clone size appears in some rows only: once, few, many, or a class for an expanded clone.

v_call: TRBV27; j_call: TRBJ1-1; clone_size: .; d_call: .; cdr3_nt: TGTGCCAGCTCTACGGGCAGTGCCACTGAAGCTTTCTTT; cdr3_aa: CASSTGSATEAFF
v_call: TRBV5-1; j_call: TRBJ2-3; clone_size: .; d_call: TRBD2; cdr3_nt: TGCGCCACTACGACGTGGCGGGGGGCCACAGATACGCAGTATTTT; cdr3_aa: CATTTWRGATDTQYF
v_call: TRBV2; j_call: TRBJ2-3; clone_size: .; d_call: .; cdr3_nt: TGTGCCAGCAGCGCAGGAGAGACAGTTTGGGACGTGTATACGCAGTATTTT; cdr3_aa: CASSAGETVWDVYTQYF
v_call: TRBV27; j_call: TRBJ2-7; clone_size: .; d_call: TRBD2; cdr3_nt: TGTGCCAGCAGTTTACGGGGTAGCGGGAGTTTCTACGAGCAGTACTTC; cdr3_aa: CASSLRGSGSFYEQYF
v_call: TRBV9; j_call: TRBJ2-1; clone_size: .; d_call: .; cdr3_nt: TGTGCCAGCAGCTCCCGGGACTCCTCCTACAATGAGCAGTTCTTC; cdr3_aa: CASSSRDSSYNEQFF
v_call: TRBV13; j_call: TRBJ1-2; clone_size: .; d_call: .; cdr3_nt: TGTGCCAGCAGCCTGGGGACGAATGGCTACACCTTC; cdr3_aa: CASSLGTNGYTF
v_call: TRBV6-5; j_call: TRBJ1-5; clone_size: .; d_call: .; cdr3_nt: TGTGCCAGCAGTCGGACACTGAATAGCAATCAGCCCCAGCATTTT; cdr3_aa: CASSRTLNSNQPQHF
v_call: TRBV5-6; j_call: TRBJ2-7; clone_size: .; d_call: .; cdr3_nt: TGTGCCAGCAGCTTATTTGGAGGGGATCTCTACGAGCAGTACTTC; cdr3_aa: CASSLFGGDLYEQYF
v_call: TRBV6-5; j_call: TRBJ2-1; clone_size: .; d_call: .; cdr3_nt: TGTGCCAGCAGACAACTAGGAAGGGGCAATGAGCAGTTCTTC; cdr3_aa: CASRQLGRGNEQFF
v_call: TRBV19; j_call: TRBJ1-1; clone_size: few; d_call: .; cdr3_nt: TGTGCCAGTAGTATATCAACCAGGTTGAACACTGAAGCTTTCTTT; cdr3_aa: CASSISTRLNTEAFF
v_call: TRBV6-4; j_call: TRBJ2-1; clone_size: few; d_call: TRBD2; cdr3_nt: TGTGCCAGCAGTGACGGCGGGAGGGCTTACAATGAGCAGTTCTTC; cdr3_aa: CASSDGGRAYNEQFF
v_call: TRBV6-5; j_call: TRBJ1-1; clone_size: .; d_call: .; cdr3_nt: TGTGCCAGCAGTCGCAGCAGGGTGAACACTGAAGCTTTCTTT; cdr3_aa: CASSRSRVNTEAFF
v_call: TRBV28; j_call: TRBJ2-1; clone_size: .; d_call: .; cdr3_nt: TGTGCCATAAAACAGTCGTATGGCAATGAGCAGTTCTTC; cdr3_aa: CAIKQSYGNEQFF
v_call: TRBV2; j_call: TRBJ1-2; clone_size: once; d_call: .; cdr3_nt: TGTGCCAGCAGTAGGGGTTCGGGCTATGGCTACACCTTC; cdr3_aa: CASSRGSGYGYTF
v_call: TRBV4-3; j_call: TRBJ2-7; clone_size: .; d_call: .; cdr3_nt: TGCGCCAGCAGCCAAGATGGGATAGGGGCTAGCGAGCAGTACTTC; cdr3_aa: CASSQDGIGASEQYF
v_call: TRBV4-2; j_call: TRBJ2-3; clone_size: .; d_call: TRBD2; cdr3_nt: TGTGCCAGCAGCCGCTCACTAGCGGGCTTAACAGATACGCAGTATTTT; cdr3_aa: CASSRSLAGLTDTQYF
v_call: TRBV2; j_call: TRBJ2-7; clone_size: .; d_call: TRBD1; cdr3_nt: TGTGCCAGCAGTCCTGGACAGGGGGCAAGCGAGCAGTACTTC; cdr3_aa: CASSPGQGASEQYF
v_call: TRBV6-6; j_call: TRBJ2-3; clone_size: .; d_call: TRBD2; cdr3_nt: TGTGCCAGCAGTCTAGCGGGAGGGTCGGCAGATACGCAGTATTTT; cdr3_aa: CASSLAGGSADTQYF
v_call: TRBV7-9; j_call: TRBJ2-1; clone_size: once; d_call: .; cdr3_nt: TGTGCCAGCAGCTTACTCCGCAATGAGCAGTTCTTC; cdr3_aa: CASSLLRNEQFF
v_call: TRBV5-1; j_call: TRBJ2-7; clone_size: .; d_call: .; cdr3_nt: TGCGCCAGCAGCTTGGATTCCCAGGGAATCTACGAGCAGTACTTC; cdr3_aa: CASSLDSQGIYEQYF
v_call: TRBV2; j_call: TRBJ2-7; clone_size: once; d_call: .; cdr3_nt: TGTGCCAGCAGTGAGGGTAATGCCTACGAGCAGTACTTC; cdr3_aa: CASSEGNAYEQYF
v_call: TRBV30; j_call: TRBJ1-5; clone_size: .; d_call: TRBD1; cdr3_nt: TGTGCCTGGAGTGTCCGGGACAGGTTATATCAGCCCCAGCATTTT; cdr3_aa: CAWSVRDRLYQPQHF
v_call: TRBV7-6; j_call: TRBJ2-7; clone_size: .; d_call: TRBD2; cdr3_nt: TGTGCCAGCAGCGTGGGGACAGGACCCGGGACTAGCGGGCAGTACTTC; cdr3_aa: CASSVGTGPGTSGQYF
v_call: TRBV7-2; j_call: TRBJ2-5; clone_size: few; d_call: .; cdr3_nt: TGTGCCAGCAGGTACCGTCGCGAGACCCAGTACTTC; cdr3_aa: CASRYRRETQYF
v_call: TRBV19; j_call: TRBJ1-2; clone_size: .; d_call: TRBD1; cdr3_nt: TGTGCCAGTAGTAACCCGGGACAGGCGGACTATGGCTACACCTTC; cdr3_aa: CASSNPGQADYGYTF
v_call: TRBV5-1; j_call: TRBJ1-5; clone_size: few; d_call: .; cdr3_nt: TGCGCCAGCAGCTTGGACAGAAATCAGCCCCAGCATTTT; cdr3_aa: CASSLDRNQPQHF
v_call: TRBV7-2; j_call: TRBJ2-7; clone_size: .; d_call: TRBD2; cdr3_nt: TGTGCCAGCAGCTTCCGGGCTAGCGGGGTCCTATACGAGCAGTACTTC; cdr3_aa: CASSFRASGVLYEQYF
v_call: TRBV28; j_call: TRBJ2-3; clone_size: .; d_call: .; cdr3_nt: TGTGCCAGCAGAACCTTAGATACGCAGTATTTT; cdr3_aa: CASRTLDTQYF
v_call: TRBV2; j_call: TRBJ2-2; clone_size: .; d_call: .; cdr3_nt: TGTGCCAGCAGTGGGACACCTGCGAACACCGGGGAGCTGTTTTTT; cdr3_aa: CASSGTPANTGELFF
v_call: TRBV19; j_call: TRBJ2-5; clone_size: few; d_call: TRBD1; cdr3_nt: TGTGCCAGTCAGGACAGGGGGTCGGGAGAGACCCAGTACTTC; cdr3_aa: CASQDRGSGETQYF